A selection of T cell receptor beta chains follows, all from one sample in a study of CD8 T cells in ankylosing spondylitis. TCRdb reanalysed the 5' RACE reads using MiXCR and keeps one entry per CDR3 protein. Here the sample spans roughly 230,000 distinct CDR3 sequences, about 20% being singletons. Sequencing was performed on blood, either unsorted or a sorted T cell fraction (not recorded which). These receptors originate from a male donor with ankylosing spondylitis or in good health (not recorded which). Each CDR3 is given with its conserved first and last residue. A D gene is named only where the DNA matches it firmly. Clone size is not always given. Where it is, it says once, few, many or a class for expanded clones.

TRBJ2-3 NA NA TRBV10-1 CASSDGDTQYF TGCGCCAGCAGTGATGGAGATACGCAGTATTTT
TRBJ2-2 TRBD1 NA TRBV6-2/TRBV6-3 CASRATGGTGELFF TGTGCCAGCAGGGCTACAGGGGGAACCGGGGAGCTGTTTTTT
TRBJ2-7 TRBD1 few TRBV4-2 CASSTGTGRYEQYF TGTGCCAGCAGTACCGGGACAGGGAGGTACGAGCAGTACTTC
TRBJ2-7 TRBD2 many TRBV29-1 CSTAGDGDEQYF TGCAGTACCGCGGGAGATGGCGACGAGCAGTACTTC
TRBJ2-1 NA NA TRBV30 CAWRPDSYNEQFF TGTGCCTGGAGGCCGGATTCCTACAATGAGCAGTTCTTC
TRBJ2-1 TRBD2 NA TRBV7-3 CASSHGLAGGGEWFF TGTGCCAGCAGCCACGGACTAGCGGGAGGGGGGGAGTGGTTCTTC
TRBJ2-7 NA NA TRBV20-1 CSARDEPYEQYF TGCAGTGCTAGAGACGAACCCTACGAGCAGTACTTC
TRBJ2-1 TRBD2 NA TRBV27 CASSLGTSGSKNEQFF TGTGCCAGCAGTTTAGGGACTAGCGGGAGCAAAAATGAGCAGTTCTTC
TRBJ2-5 NA few TRBV4-3 CASSRNTGEEETQYF TGCGCCAGCAGCCGCAACACAGGGGAGGAAGAGACCCAGTACTTC
TRBJ2-2 NA few TRBV15 CATREGAGFTGELFF TGTGCCACCAGGGAGGGGGCTGGCTTCACCGGGGAGCTGTTTTTT
TRBJ2-1 NA NA TRBV20-1 CSAATEGPYNEQFF TGCAGTGCTGCAACGGAGGGGCCCTACAATGAGCAGTTCTTC
TRBJ2-7 NA few TRBV6-2/TRBV6-3 CASSYEKEINEQYF TGTGCCAGCAGTTACGAGAAGGAGATCAACGAGCAGTACTTC
TRBJ2-7 NA few TRBV12-3/TRBV12-4 CASSSPYLNEQYF TGTGCCAGCAGTTCTCCCTACTTGAACGAGCAGTACTTC
TRBJ1-4 NA few TRBV11-2 CASSPGQIATNEKLFF TGTGCCAGCAGCCCTGGACAGATTGCAACTAATGAAAAACTGTTTTTT
TRBJ2-1 TRBD2 few TRBV29-1 CSVPLAGVDEQFF TGCAGCGTGCCTCTAGCGGGAGTGGATGAGCAGTTCTTC
TRBJ2-1 NA NA TRBV5-1 CASSLASTGMVNEQFF TGCGCCAGCAGCTTGGCCTCCACAGGAATGGTCAATGAGCAGTTCTTC
TRBJ2-2 NA many TRBV2 CASSEGSAGELFF TGTGCCAGCAGTGAAGGGTCCGCCGGGGAGCTGTTTTTT
TRBJ2-6 TRBD1 few TRBV10-3 CAISGGRGHGANVLTF TGTGCCATCAGTGGGGGCAGGGGGCATGGGGCCAACGTCCTGACTTTC
TRBJ2-2 NA NA TRBV6-2/TRBV6-3 CASTILRQNTGELFF TGTGCCAGCACCATACTCCGACAGAACACCGGGGAGCTGTTTTTT
TRBJ2-1 NA NA TRBV2 CASSEGAAYNEQFF TGTGCCAGCAGTGAGGGGGCGGCCTACAATGAGCAGTTCTTC
TRBJ2-7 NA NA TRBV12-3/TRBV12-4 CASMRGWDEQYF TGTGCCAGCATGCGGGGTTGGGACGAGCAGTACTTC
TRBJ2-1 NA NA TRBV18 CASSPYRDSLTSVDNEQFF TGTGCCAGCTCACCATACCGGGACAGCCTAACTAGCGTCGACAATGAGCAGTTCTTC
TRBJ2-1 NA few TRBV12-3/TRBV12-4 CASSLGADEQFF TGTGCCAGCAGTCTGGGGGCGGATGAGCAGTTCTTC
TRBJ2-1 NA NA TRBV15 CATSTRGGEQFF TGTGCCACCAGCACGAGGGGCGGTGAGCAGTTCTTC
TRBJ1-4 NA NA TRBV3-1 CASSQDHTGKADEKLFF TGTGCCAGCAGCCAAGACCACACAGGAAAGGCGGATGAAAAACTGTTTTTT
TRBJ2-7 TRBD2 NA TRBV9 CASSVEVGGLWEQYF TGTGCCAGCAGCGTAGAAGTGGGAGGGCTCTGGGAGCAGTACTTC
TRBJ1-1 NA few TRBV25-1 CASSEWEGKAFF TGTGCCAGCAGTGAATGGGAGGGGAAAGCTTTCTTT
TRBJ2-1 NA few TRBV10-2 CASSEPGEEDNEQFF TGCGCCAGCAGTGAGCCTGGGGAGGAGGACAATGAGCAGTTCTTC
TRBJ2-7 TRBD1 NA TRBV27 CASSLIQGQNYEQYF TGTGCCAGCAGTCTAATACAGGGACAGAACTACGAGCAGTACTTC
TRBJ2-7 NA NA TRBV7-2 CASSFYTAYEQYF TGTGCCAGCAGCTTTTACACCGCCTACGAGCAGTACTTC
TRBJ1-5 NA NA TRBV27 CASSLEGGASNQLQHF TGTGCCAGCAGTTTAGAGGGGGGGGCTAGCAATCAGCTTCAGCATTTT
TRBJ2-7 TRBD1 few TRBV11-2 CASSLPPRDRDPEQYF TGTGCCAGCAGCTTACCACCCCGGGACAGGGACCCCGAGCAGTACTTC
TRBJ2-1 TRBD2 NA TRBV12-3/TRBV12-4 CASSLRASGSLNEQFF TGTGCCAGCAGCCTCCGGGCTAGCGGGAGCCTTAATGAGCAGTTCTTC
TRBJ1-2 NA few TRBV20-1 CSARESVPLNYGYTF TGCAGTGCTAGAGAGTCCGTCCCCCTTAACTATGGCTACACCTTC
TRBJ2-7 TRBD2 NA TRBV5-6 CASSFRLAGDLYEQYF TGTGCCAGCAGCTTTCGTTTAGCGGGAGACCTCTACGAGCAGTACTTC
TRBJ2-7 TRBD2 NA TRBV20-1 CSARDVQREEPHEQYF TGCAGTGCTAGAGACGTACAGCGGGAGGAGCCCCACGAGCAGTACTTC
TRBJ2-7 TRBD2 NA TRBV15 CATSRAAPISGSSYEQYF TGTGCCACCAGCAGAGCCGCCCCCATCAGCGGGAGCTCCTACGAGCAGTACTTC
TRBJ2-7 TRBD2 NA TRBV27 CASSSGTRGPYEQYF TGTGCCAGCAGCTCCGGGACTAGGGGTCCCTACGAGCAGTACTTC
TRBJ2-7 NA NA TRBV29-1 CSVTESYEQYF TGCAGCGTTACAGAATCCTACGAGCAGTACTTC
TRBJ2-1 TRBD2 few TRBV4-2 CASSQVVAGVGDEQFF TGTGCCAGCAGCCAAGTTGTAGCGGGAGTAGGCGATGAGCAGTTCTTC
TRBJ2-1 NA many TRBV6-4 CASSRDPTVGNEQFF TGTGCCAGCAGTCGTGACCCGACAGTGGGCAATGAGCAGTTCTTC
TRBJ2-1 NA NA TRBV12-3/TRBV12-4 CASSLGTRSEQFF TGTGCCAGCAGTTTAGGGACCCGCTCTGAGCAGTTCTTC
TRBJ2-1 NA NA TRBV21-1 CASSKKEIDNEQFF TGTGCCAGCAGCAAAAAGGAAATAGACAATGAGCAGTTCTTC